The clone carrying this TCR beta chain was seen more than once but under ten times. Its antigen is not identified. Indicated treatment: approximately nine-day PBMC culture with coronavirus spike peptide pools or control peptides (ViraFEST assay). The unexposed donor provided CD4+ T cells, which were taken before the COVID-19 pandemic (2011-2018). Once obtained from cultured CD4+ T cells, the DNA was sequenced using the Oncomine TCR Beta short-read assay. Genomic DNA extraction was carried out from cultured CD4+ T cells. MiXCR, applied by TCRdb to the PCR reads, yields one record per CDR3 protein. The sample has approximately 9,300 distinct CDR3 sequences, more than 30% seen once. The V segment lost 5 bases and the J segment 3 bases; nucleotides outside the gene matches: 6. CDR1 is MNHNS and CDR2 is SASEGT in the germline V gene. The CDR3 is 15 amino acids. This entry comes from a study of vaccination and CD4 T cells after COVID-19.

The gene calls are TRBV6-1 and TRBJ2-5; the match to TRBD2 covers 10 bases. Sequenced sample: CD4+ T cells from blood, cultured in vitro. The origin of this receptor is a human donor in good health. The CDR3 here is CASSRAGGPEETQYF. The CDR3 region has the DNA TGTGCCAGCAGTAGAGCGGGAGGGCCGGAAGAGACCCAGTACTTC.